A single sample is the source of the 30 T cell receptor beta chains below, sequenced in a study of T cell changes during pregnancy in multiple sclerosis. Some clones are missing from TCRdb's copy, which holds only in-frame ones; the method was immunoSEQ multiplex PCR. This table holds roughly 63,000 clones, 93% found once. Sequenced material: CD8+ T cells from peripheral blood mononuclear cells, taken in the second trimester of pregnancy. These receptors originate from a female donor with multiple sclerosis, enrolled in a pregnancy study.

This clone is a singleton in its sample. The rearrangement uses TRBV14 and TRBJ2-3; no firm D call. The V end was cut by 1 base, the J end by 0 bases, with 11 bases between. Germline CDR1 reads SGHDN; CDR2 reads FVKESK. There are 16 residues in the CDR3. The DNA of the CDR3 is TGTGCCAGCAGCCAAGTAATTGCGTCTAGCACAGATACGCAGTATTTT. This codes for CASSQVIASSTDTQYF.

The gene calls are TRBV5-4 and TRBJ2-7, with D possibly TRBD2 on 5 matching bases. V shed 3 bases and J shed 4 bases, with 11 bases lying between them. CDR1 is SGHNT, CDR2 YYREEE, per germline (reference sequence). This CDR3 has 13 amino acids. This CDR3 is CASSSVGAYEQYF. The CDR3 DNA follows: TGTGCCAGCAGCTCTGTGGGAGCATACGAGCAGTACTTC.

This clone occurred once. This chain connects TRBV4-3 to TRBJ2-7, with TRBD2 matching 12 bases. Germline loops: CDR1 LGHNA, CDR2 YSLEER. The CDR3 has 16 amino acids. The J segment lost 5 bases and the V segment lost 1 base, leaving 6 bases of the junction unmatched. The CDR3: CASSQAPLAGGHEQYF. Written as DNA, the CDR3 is TGCGCCAGCAGCCAAGCCCCACTAGCGGGGGGCCACGAGCAGTACTTC.

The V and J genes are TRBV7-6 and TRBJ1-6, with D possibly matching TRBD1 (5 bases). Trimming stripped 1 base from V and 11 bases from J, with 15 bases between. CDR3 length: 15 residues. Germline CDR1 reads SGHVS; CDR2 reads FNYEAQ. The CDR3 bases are TGTGCCAGCAGCTTAGACGGGGGAGCAACGGCACCCCTCCACTTT. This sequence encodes CASSLDGGATAPLHF.

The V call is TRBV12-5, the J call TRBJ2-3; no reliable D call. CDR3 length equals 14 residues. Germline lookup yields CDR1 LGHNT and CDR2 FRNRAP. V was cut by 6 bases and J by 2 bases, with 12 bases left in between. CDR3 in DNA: TGTGCTAGTGGCCCCGGGTCCTACACAGATACGCAGTATTTT. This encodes CASGPGSYTDTQYF.

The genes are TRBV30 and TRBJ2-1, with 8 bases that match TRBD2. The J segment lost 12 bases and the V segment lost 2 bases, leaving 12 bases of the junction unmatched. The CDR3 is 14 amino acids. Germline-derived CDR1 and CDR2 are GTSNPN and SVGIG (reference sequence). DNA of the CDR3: TGTGCCTGGAGTATGGCTAGCGGGCCCCCGGGGCAGTTCTTC. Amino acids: CAWSMASGPPGQFF.

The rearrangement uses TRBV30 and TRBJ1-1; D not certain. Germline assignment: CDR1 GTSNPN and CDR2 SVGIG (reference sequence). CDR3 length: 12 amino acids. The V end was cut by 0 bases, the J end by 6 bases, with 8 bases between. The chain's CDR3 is CAWSVVAAEAFF. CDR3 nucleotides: TGTGCCTGGAGTGTGGTGGCGGCTGAAGCTTTCTTT.

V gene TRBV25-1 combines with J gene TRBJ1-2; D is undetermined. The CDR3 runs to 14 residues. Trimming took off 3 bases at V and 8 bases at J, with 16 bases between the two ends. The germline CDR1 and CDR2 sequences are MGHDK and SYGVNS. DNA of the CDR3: TGTGCCAGCAGTGAGTGGCCCGGCGAGAGGGGCTACACCTTC. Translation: CASSEWPGERGYTF.

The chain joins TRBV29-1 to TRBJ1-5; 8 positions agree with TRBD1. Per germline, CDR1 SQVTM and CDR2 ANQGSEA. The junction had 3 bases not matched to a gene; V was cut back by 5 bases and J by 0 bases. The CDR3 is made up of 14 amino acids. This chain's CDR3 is CSVLQGDSNQPQHF. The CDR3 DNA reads TGCAGCGTTTTACAGGGGGATAGCAATCAGCCCCAGCATTTT.

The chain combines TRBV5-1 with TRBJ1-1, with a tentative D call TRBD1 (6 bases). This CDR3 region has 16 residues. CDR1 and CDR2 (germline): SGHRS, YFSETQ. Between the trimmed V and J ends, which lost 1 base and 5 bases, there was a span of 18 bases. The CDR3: CASSLYVLDRWTEAFF. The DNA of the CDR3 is TGCGCCAGCAGCTTGTATGTACTAGACAGGTGGACTGAAGCTTTCTTT.

CDR3 sequence (DNA): TGTGCCAGTAGTATAGATTTGGGGACACCTAGCACAGATACGCAGTATTTT. This encodes CASSIDLGTPSTDTQYF. The V call is TRBV19, the J call TRBJ2-3; tentative D call: TRBD1 (6 bases). The CDR3 has 17 amino acids. Trimming removed 0 bases from V and 0 bases from J, with 13 bases in between. The germline V gene encodes CDR1 LNHDA and CDR2 SQIVND (reference sequence). Drawing the rest from reference TRBV19 and TRBJ2-3, the complete variable domain is DGGITQSPKYLFRKEGQNVTLSCEQNLNHDAMYWYRQDPGQGLRLIYYSQIVNDFQKGDIAEGYSVSREKKESFPLTVTSAQKNPTAFYLCASSIDLGTPSTDTQYFGPGTRLTVL.

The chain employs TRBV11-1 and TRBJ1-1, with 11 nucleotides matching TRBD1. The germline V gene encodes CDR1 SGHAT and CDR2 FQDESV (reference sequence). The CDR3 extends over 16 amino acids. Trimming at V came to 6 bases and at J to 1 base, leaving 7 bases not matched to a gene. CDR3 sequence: CASRSGTGGRNTEAFF. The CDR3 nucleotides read TGTGCCAGCAGAAGTGGGACAGGGGGTAGGAACACTGAAGCTTTCTTT.

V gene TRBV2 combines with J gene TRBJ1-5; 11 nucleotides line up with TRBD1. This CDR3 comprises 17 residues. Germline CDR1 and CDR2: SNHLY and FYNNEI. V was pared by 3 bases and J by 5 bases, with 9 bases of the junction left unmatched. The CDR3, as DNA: TGTGCCAGCAGTGAGGACTTGGGGACAGGGGGAGATCAGCCCCAGCATTTT. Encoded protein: CASSEDLGTGGDQPQHF.

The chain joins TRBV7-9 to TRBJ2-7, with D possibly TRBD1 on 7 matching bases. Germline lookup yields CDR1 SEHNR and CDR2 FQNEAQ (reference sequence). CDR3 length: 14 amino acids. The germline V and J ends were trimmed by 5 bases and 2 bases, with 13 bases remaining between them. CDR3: CASSHPGGTYEQYF. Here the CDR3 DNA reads TGTGCCAGCAGCCACCCAGGGGGGACCTACGAGCAGTACTTC.

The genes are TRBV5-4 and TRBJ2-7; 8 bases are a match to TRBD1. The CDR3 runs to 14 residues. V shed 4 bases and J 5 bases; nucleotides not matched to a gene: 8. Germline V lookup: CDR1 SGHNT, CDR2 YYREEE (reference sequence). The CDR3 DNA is TGTGCCAGCAGCGGCAGGACAGGGCGGCACGAGCAGTACTTC. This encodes CASSGRTGRHEQYF. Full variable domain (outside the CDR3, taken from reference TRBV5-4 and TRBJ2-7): ETGVTQSPTHLIKTRGQQVTLRCSSQSGHNTVSWYQQALGQGPQFIFQYYREEENGRGNFPPRFSGLQFPNYSSELNVNALELDDSALYLCASSGRTGRHEQYFGPGTRLTVT.

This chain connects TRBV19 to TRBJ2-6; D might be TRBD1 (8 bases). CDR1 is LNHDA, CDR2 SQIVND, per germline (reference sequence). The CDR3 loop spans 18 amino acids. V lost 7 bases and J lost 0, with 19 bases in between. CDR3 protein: CASTTGGGGSSGANVLTF. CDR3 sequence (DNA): TGTGCCAGTACCACAGGGGGGGGAGGGAGCTCTGGGGCCAACGTCCTGACTTTC.

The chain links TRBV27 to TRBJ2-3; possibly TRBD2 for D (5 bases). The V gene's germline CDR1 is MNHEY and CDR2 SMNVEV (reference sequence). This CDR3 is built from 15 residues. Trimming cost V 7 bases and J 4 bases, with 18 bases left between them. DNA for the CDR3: TGTGCCAGCACCCCAAGCCCTTATAGCGCAGATACGCAGTATTTT. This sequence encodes CASTPSPYSADTQYF.

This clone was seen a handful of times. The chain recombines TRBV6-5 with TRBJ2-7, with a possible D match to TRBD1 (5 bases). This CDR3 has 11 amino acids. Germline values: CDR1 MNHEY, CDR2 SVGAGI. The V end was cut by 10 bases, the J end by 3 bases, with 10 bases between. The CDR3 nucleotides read TGTGCCACCCGGCAGGGCTACGAGCAGTACTTC. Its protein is CATRQGYEQYF.

In DNA form, the CDR3 reads TGCGCCAGCAGCTTAACCGGACAGAACTCTGGGGCCAACGTCCTGACTTTC. This codes for CASSLTGQNSGANVLTF. The V and J genes are TRBV5-1 and TRBJ2-6; tentative D call: TRBD1 (6 bases). V shed 2 bases and J shed 0 bases, with 12 bases lying between them. This CDR3 spans 17 amino acids. Germline V CDR1 and CDR2: SGHRS, YFSETQ.

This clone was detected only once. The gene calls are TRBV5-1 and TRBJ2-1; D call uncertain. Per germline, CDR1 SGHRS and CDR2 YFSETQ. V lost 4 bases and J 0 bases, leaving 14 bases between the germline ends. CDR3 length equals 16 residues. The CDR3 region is CASSIGLLGSYNEQFF. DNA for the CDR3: TGCGCCAGCAGCATCGGGTTGTTAGGCTCCTACAATGAGCAGTTCTTC.

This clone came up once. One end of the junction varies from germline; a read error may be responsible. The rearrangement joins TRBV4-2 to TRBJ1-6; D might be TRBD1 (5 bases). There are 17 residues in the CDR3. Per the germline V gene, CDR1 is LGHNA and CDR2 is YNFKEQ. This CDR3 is CASGQEGRSSYNSPLHF. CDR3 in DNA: TGTGCCAGCGGCCAGGAGGGGCGAAGCTCCTATAATTCACCCCTCCACTTT.

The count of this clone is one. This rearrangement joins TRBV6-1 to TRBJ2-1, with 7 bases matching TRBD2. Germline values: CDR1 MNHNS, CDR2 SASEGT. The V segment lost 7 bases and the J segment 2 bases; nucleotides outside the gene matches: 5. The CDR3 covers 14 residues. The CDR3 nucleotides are TGTGCCAGCACCAGCGGGGATGCCTACAATGAGCAGTTCTTC. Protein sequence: CASTSGDAYNEQFF.

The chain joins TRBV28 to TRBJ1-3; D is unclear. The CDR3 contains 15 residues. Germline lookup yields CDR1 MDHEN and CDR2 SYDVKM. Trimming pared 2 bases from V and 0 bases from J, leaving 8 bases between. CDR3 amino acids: CASSLDTSSGNTIYF. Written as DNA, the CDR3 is TGTGCCAGCAGTTTAGACACTAGCTCTGGAAACACCATATATTTT. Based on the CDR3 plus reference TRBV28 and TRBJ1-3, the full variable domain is DVKVTQSSRYLVKRTGEKVFLECVQDMDHENMFWYRQDPGLGLRLIYFSYDVKMKEKGDIPEGYSVSREKKERFSLILESASTNQTSMYLCASSLDTSSGNTIYFGEGSWLTVV.

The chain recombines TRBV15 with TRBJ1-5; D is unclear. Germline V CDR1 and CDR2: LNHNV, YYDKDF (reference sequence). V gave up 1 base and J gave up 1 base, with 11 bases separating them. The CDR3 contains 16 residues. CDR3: CATSRARDSSNQPQHF. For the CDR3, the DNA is TGTGCCACCAGCAGAGCTCGGGATTCAAGCAATCAGCCCCAGCATTTT. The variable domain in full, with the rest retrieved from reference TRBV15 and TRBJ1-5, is DAMVIQNPRYQVTQFGKPVTLSCSQTLNHNVMYWYQQKSSQAPKLLFHYYDKDFNNEADTPDNFQSRRPNTSFCFLDIRSPGLGDTAMYLCATSRARDSSNQPQHFGDGTRLSIL.

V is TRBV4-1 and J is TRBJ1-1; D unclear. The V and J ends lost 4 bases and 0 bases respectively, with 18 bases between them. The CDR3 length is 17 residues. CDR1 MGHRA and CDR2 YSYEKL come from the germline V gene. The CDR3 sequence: CASSPGRAGVLNTEAFF. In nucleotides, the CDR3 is TGCGCCAGCAGCCCAGGTAGAGCCGGTGTCCTGAACACTGAAGCTTTCTTT.

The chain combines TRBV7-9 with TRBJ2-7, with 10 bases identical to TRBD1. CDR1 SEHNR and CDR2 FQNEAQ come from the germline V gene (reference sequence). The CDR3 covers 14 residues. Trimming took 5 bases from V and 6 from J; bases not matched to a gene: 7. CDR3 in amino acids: CASSQRDRGFEQYF. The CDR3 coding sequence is TGTGCCAGCAGCCAGAGGGACAGGGGTTTCGAGCAGTACTTC.

Written as DNA, the CDR3 is TGTGCCACCAGGGCGGACAGACAGAACTATGGCTACACCTTC. This gives the protein CATRADRQNYGYTF. V usage is TRBV15 and J usage is TRBJ1-2; TRBD1 is a possible D gene (6 bases). Germline CDR1 LNHNV, CDR2 YYDKDF (reference sequence). V lost 6 bases, J lost 2 bases, and 13 bases lay in between. This CDR3 contains 14 residues. Using reference TRBV15 and TRBJ1-2 for the parts outside the CDR3, the full variable domain is DAMVIQNPRYQVTQFGKPVTLSCSQTLNHNVMYWYQQKSSQAPKLLFHYYDKDFNNEADTPDNFQSRRPNTSFCFLDIRSPGLGDTAMYLCATRADRQNYGYTFGSGTRLTVV.

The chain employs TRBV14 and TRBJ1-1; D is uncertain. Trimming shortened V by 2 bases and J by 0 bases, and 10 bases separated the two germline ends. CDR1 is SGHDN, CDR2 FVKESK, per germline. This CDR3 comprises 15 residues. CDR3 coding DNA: TGTGCCAGCAGCCAACTCGAGAAAATGAACACTGAAGCTTTCTTT. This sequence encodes CASSQLEKMNTEAFF.

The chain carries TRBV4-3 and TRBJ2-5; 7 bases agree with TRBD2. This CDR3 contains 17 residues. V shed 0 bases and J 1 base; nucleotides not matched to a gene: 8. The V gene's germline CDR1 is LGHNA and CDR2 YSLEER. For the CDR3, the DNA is TGCGCCAGCAGCCAAGATATCTCTAGCGGCCTCCAAGAGACCCAGTACTTC. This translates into CASSQDISSGLQETQYF.

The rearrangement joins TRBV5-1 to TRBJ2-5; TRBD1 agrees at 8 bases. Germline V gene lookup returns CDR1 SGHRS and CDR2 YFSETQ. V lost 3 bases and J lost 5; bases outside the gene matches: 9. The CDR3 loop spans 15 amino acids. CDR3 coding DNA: TGCGCCAGCAGCTGGACAGGGAGTAGCGGCGAGACCCAGTACTTC. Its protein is CASSWTGSSGETQYF.